The next 3 T cell receptor beta chains were all read from a single sample in a study of T cell responses to AZD1222 COVID-19 vaccine. Here immunoSEQ multiplex PCR was the method, and the copy in TCRdb shows in-frame clones only, minus some. The sample contains around 200,000 clones, around nine tenths of which appear only once. The material was peripheral blood, obtained 28 days after the second AZD1222 dose. The receptors were gathered from an adult who received the AZD1222 COVID-19 vaccine.

A single count supports this clone. The chain employs TRBV5-3 and TRBJ2-1, with unresolved D. TRBV5-3 is given ORF status, its function remaining uncertain. V was trimmed by 1 base and J by 5 bases, leaving 7 bases between them. There are 13 residues in the CDR3. The CDR3 protein is CARSLPRHNEQFF. CDR3 bases: TGTGCCAGAAGCTTGCCTAGGCACAATGAGCAGTTCTTC.

The V and J genes are TRBV7-3 and TRBJ2-5; tentatively, D is TRBD1 (6 bases). The CDR3 sequence is 13 residues long. Germline V gene data show CDR1 as SGHTA and CDR2 as FQGTGA. V lost 5 bases and J lost 2, with 9 bases in between. DNA of the CDR3: TGTGCCAGCAGCCCGGGACATCAAGAGACCCAGTACTTC. It encodes CASSPGHQETQYF.

The rearrangement links TRBV4-1 to TRBJ2-2; weak D call: TRBD2 (7 bases). The CDR3 loop spans 17 amino acids. V was pared by 1 base and J by 5 bases, with 17 bases between. CDR1 and CDR2 from the germline V gene are MGHRA and YSYEKL. CDR3 bases: TGCGCCAGCAGCCAAGTGAGGGGGAGGGGAGAAACCGGGGAGCTGTTTTTT. The encoded protein is CASSQVRGRGETGELFF.